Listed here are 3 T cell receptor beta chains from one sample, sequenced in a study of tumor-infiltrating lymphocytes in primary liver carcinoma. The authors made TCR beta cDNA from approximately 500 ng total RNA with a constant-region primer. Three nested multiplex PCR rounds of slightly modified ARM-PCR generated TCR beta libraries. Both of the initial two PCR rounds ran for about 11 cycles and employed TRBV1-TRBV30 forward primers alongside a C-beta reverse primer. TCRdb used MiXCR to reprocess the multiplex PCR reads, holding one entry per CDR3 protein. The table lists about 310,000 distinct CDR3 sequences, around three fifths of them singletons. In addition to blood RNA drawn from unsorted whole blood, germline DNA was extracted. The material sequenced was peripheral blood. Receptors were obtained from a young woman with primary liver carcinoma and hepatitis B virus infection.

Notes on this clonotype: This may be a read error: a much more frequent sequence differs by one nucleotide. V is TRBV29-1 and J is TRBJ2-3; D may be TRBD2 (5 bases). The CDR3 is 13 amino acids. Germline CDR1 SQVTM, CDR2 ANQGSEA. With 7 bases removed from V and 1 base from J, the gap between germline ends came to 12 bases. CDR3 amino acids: CSGKRAGTDTQYF. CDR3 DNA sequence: TGCAGCGGGAAGAGGGCTGGCACAGATACGCAGTATTTT.

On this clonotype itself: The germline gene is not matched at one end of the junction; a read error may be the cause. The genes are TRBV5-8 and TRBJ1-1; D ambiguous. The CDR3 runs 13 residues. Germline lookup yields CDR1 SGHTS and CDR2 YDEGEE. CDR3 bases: TGTGCCAGCAACTTGCCAGGGAACACTGAAGCTTTCTTT. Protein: CASNLPGNTEAFF.

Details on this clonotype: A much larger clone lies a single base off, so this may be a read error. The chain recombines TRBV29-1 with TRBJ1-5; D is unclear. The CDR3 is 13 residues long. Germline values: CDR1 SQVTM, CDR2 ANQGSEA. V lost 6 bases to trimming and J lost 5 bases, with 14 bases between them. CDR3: CSVTIGLHQPQHF. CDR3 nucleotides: TGCAGCGTGACGATAGGGCTTCATCAGCCCCAGCATTTT.